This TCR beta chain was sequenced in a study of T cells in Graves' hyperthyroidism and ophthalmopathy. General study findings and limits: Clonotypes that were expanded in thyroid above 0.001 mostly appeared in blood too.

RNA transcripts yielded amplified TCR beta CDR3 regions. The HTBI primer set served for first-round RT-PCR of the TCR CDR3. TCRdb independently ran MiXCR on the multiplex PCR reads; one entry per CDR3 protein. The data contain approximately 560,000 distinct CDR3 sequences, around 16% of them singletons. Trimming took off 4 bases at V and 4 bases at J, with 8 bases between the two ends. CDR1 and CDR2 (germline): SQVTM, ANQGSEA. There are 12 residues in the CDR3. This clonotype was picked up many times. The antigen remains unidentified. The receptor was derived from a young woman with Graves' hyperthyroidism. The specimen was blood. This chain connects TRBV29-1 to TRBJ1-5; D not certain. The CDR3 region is CSVGAANQPQHF. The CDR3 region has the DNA TGCAGCGTTGGGGCAGCTAATCAGCCCCAGCATTTT.